This T cell receptor beta chain is from a study of siplizumab effects on memory and regulatory T cells. Concerning this clone: Its matching antigen is unknown.

The CDR3 is 13 amino acids. Germline V gives CDR1 SGHTA, CDR2 FQGNSA. Trimming left V 5 bases short and J 1 base short, with 6 bases between. TCRdb's copy holds only in-frame clones and misses some; the assay was immunoSEQ multiplex PCR. The profile shows 70,000 to 100,000 clones, around 95% of them singletons. Study-wide points: The majority of clones, roughly 75-96% of proliferating CD4+ or CD8+ clones, lacked an assignable naive or memory phenotype.

Unstimulated naive, memory, effector memory and TEMRA subsets from three donor pairs underwent sequencing. This sequence joins TRBV7-2 and TRBJ1-5; D is undetermined. The sample taken for sequencing was naive CD4+ T cells sorted from blood. The sequence derives from a human donor in good health. The CDR3 protein is CASSITSNQPQHF. The DNA for the CDR3 is TGTGCCAGCAGCATTACGAGCAATCAGCCCCAGCATTTT.